A single sample gave rise to the 9 T cell receptor beta chains below, sequenced in a study of blood T cell repertoires in COVID-19. The method was immunoSEQ multiplex PCR; TCRdb's version includes in-frame clones alone and lacks a portion of them. The data show 70,000 to 95,000 clones, around nine tenths seen once. Specimen: peripheral blood. Receptor source: a woman in her fifties or sixties in a cohort sampled during active COVID-19.

This chain joins TRBV11-2 and TRBJ2-1; TRBD2 matches at 14 bases. V shed 7 bases and J 9 bases; nucleotides not matched to a gene: 8. Germline CDR1 SGHAT, CDR2 FQNNGV. This CDR3 has 15 residues. CDR3 amino acids: CASTLTSGGAGEQFF. As DNA, the CDR3 is TGTGCCAGCACTCTGACTAGCGGGGGGGCGGGTGAGCAGTTCTTC.

The rearrangement joins TRBV5-5 to TRBJ1-3, with TRBD1 matching over 7 bases. The CDR3 covers 15 residues. Germline assignment: CDR1 SGHKS and CDR2 YYEKEE (reference sequence). V was clipped by 0 bases and J by 3 bases; unmatched bases: 3. This chain's CDR3 is CASSLGQGGGNTIYF. The CDR3 DNA follows: TGTGCCAGCAGCTTGGGCCAGGGGGGTGGAAACACCATATATTTT.

The rearrangement uses TRBV7-3 and TRBJ1-6; 10 bases match TRBD1. V dropped 3 bases and J dropped 9; count of bases not matched to a gene: 2. The CDR3 has 14 residues. CDR1 is SGHTA, CDR2 FQGTGA, per germline. The DNA of the CDR3 is TGTGCCAGCAGCTTGGGACAGGGGACTTCACCCCTCCACTTT. Encoded protein: CASSLGQGTSPLHF.

J is TRBJ2-2 and V is TRBV2; TRBD2 matches 8 bases. CDR3 size: 19 residues. With V trimmed by 11 bases and J by 0 bases, 20 bases remained unmatched. Germline assignment: CDR1 SNHLY and CDR2 FYNNEI. The CDR3 region is CAASKDLLAGGPNTGELFF. The CDR3, as DNA: TGTGCCGCCAGCAAAGATCTCCTTGCGGGAGGTCCGAACACCGGGGAGCTGTTTTTT.

V usage is TRBV29-1 and J usage is TRBJ2-4, with 7 nucleotides matching TRBD1. Germline CDR1 and CDR2: SQVTM and ANQGSEA. The junction had 10 bases not matched to a gene; V was cut back by 4 bases and J by 7 bases. The CDR3 is 14 residues long. CDR3 coding DNA: TGCAGCGTTGTAAAAGGGGGCCTGGGTAACATTCAGTACTTC. Translation: CSVVKGGLGNIQYF.

The chain recombines TRBV2 with TRBJ2-1; 10 bases fit TRBD2. CDR1 SNHLY and CDR2 FYNNEI come from the germline V gene. The CDR3 spans 13 residues. V lost 6 bases to trimming and J lost 6 bases; unmatched junction nucleotides: 2. CDR3 sequence (DNA): TGTGCCAGCAGGAGCGGGGGGGCCAATGAGCAGTTCTTC. Translated: CASRSGGANEQFF.

The chain has TRBV11-2 and TRBJ2-7, with 8 bases matching TRBD2. Germline CDR1 reads SGHAT; CDR2 reads FQNNGV. CDR3 size: 14 residues. V lost 5 bases, J lost 5 bases, and 8 bases stayed unmatched. The DNA of the CDR3 is TGTGCCAGCAGCCCCCGGGAGGGTTTGGACGAGCAGTACTTC. It yields the protein CASSPREGLDEQYF.

This chain uses TRBV6-4 with TRBJ2-3; D is unresolved. This CDR3 is built from 16 residues. The ends were cut back, 2 bases at V and 6 bases at J, with 18 bases in the middle. Germline-derived CDR1 and CDR2 are MRHNA and SNTAGT. Here the CDR3 reads CASSDLRLNFMDTQYF. CDR3 bases: TGTGCCAGCAGTGACCTCCGACTTAATTTTATGGATACGCAGTATTTT.

This clone was observed a handful of times. The chain uses TRBV10-1 and TRBJ1-6; the D gene is possibly TRBD1 (6 bases). The CDR3 sequence is 16 residues long. The germline V gene has CDR1 WNHNN and CDR2 SYGVQD (reference sequence). The V gene lost 3 bases and the J gene lost 7 bases, with 16 bases spanning the gap. The CDR3 region is CASSEYLQGPNSPLHF. In DNA form, the CDR3 reads TGCGCCAGCAGTGAATACTTACAGGGACCGAATTCACCCCTCCACTTT.